This T cell receptor (beta chain) was identified in a study of blood T cells in healthy people across ages. This clonotype has just a few counts. Its target is not known. Study conclusions and caveats: The percentage of naive T cells correlated strongly with TCR beta diversity.

The CDR3 consists of 13 residues. V lost 1 base and J lost 7, with 13 bases in between. The germline V gene has CDR1 DFQATT and CDR2 SNEGSKA (reference sequence). Individuals who donated were healthy Caucasians from Russia aged roughly 6 to 100. With a J-beta primer mix and a sample-barcoded 5' primer, a second PCR ran 7 to 11 cycles. TCRdb reanalysed the 5' RACE reads using MiXCR and keeps one entry per CDR3 protein. The sample lists about 1.6 million distinct CDR3 sequences; roughly 32% were seen once. This rearrangement joins TRBV20-1 to TRBJ1-2; TRBD1 might be the D (5 bases). Sequences were obtained from blood. The source is a woman aged 25 to 45 in good health. The CDR3 is CSARAEGDAGYTF. The CDR3, as DNA: TGCAGTGCTAGAGCCGAAGGGGATGCTGGCTACACCTTC.